These 17 T cell receptor beta chains share one sample of origin, sequenced in a study of shared clonotypes between healthy human individuals. Assay: immunoSEQ multiplex PCR; the TCRdb copy retains only in-frame clones and omits some. The sample comprises about 690,000 clones, around 91% of which are singletons, and 34% rests with the top ten. The sequencing sample was made of memory CD8+ T cells from PBMCs. The subset here: CD45RO+ cells pooled with CCR7-negative TemRA cells. The origin of the receptors is a man younger than 35 in good health. Some clones in this sample may be carry-over from other donors' samples.

This clone was detected only once. This chain joins TRBV11-2 and TRBJ2-1, with 14 bases lining up with TRBD2. V was clipped by 5 bases and J by 8 bases; unmatched bases: 11. Germline V CDR1 and CDR2: SGHAT, FQNNGV. The CDR3 runs 17 residues. The CDR3 DNA sequence: TGTGCCAGCAGCCCCCCCCACGGGACTAGCGGGAGTGATGAGCAGTTCTTC. As protein: CASSPPHGTSGSDEQFF.

V is TRBV10-3 and J is TRBJ2-2; D call uncertain. The CDR3 extends over 11 amino acids. Germline assignment: CDR1 ENHRY and CDR2 SYGVKD. Trimming left V 7 bases short and J 6 bases short, with 6 bases between. The CDR3 sequence: CAINSAGELFF. CDR3 in DNA: TGTGCCATCAATTCGGCCGGGGAGCTGTTTTTT.

The chain combines TRBV29-1 with TRBJ1-4; maybe TRBD1 (5 bases). Between the trimmed V and J ends, which lost 7 bases and 7 bases, there was a span of 13 bases. The length of the CDR3 is 12 residues. Germline V gene sequence: CDR1 SQVTM, CDR2 ANQGSEA. This chain's CDR3 is CSAGGRSEKLFF. DNA for the CDR3: TGCAGCGCCGGGGGTCGGAGTGAAAAACTGTTTTTT.

The CDR3 DNA follows: TGTGCCAGCAGCGAGGAGGTTAGACTAGCGGGAGGACCCAACTCCTACGAGCAGTACTTC. Translating it yields CASSEEVRLAGGPNSYEQYF. This chain connects TRBV9 to TRBJ2-7, with 13 bases aligning to TRBD2. The germline CDR1 and CDR2 sequences are SGDLS and YYNGEE. The trim removed 3 bases at V and 0 bases at J, leaving 15 bases unmatched. This CDR3 has 20 residues.

This sequence joins TRBV4-1 and TRBJ2-6; D might be TRBD2 (6 bases). The germline gives CDR1 MGHRA, CDR2 YSYEKL. The V end was cut by 0 bases, the J end by 2 bases, with 11 bases between. CDR3 size: 17 residues. DNA of the CDR3: TGCGCCAGCAGCCAAGATCGCCTAGCGACTGGGGCCAACGTCCTGACTTTC. Translating it yields CASSQDRLATGANVLTF.

This clone was recorded only once. V gene TRBV4-3 combines with J gene TRBJ2-7; possible D gene TRBD1, 5 bases. V was pared by 0 bases and J by 1 base, with 10 bases between. The germline gives CDR1 LGHNA, CDR2 YSLEER. This CDR3 has 15 amino acids. Here the CDR3 reads CASSQESGRSYEQYF. The CDR3, as DNA: TGCGCCAGCAGCCAAGAGTCAGGGCGATCCTACGAGCAGTACTTC.

The rearrangement joins TRBV13 to TRBJ1-3; D call uncertain. The ends were cut back, 2 bases at V and 6 bases at J, with 5 bases in the middle. Per germline, CDR1 PRHDT and CDR2 FYEKMQ (reference sequence). This CDR3 has 12 residues. CDR3 loop: CASSLQENTIYF. CDR3 bases: TGTGCCAGCAGCTTACAGGAAAACACCATATATTTT. The variable domain in full, completed from reference TRBV13 and TRBJ1-3, reads AAGVIQSPRHLIKEKRETATLKCYPIPRHDTVYWYQQGPGQDPQFLISFYEKMQSDKGSIPDRFSAQQFSDYHSELNMSSLELGDSALYFCASSLQENTIYFGEGSWLTVV.

The genes are TRBV30 and TRBJ2-7, with D possibly being TRBD2 (6 bases). Germline V gives CDR1 GTSNPN, CDR2 SVGIG (reference sequence). The CDR3 spans 14 residues. V was shortened by 3 bases and J by 4 bases, with 16 bases between the two germline ends. The CDR3 is CAWRPRGSAYEQYF. The DNA for the CDR3 is TGTGCCTGGAGGCCACGGGGGAGCGCTTACGAGCAGTACTTC.

This clone was seen once. The chain links TRBV7-2 to TRBJ2-5; TRBD2 agrees at 9 bases. Trimming cost V 1 base and J 5 bases; bases outside gene matches: 17. Germline CDR1 and CDR2: SGHTA and FQGNSA. The CDR3 has 19 amino acids. The CDR3 sequence is CASSLVVLLAGGPWETQYF. DNA for the CDR3: TGTGCCAGCAGCTTAGTAGTTCTGTTGGCGGGAGGGCCCTGGGAGACCCAGTACTTC. Using reference TRBV7-2 and TRBJ2-5 for the parts outside the CDR3, the full variable domain is GAGVSQSPSNKVTEKGKDVELRCDPISGHTALYWYRQSLGQGLEFLIYFQGNSAPDKSGLPSDRFSAERTGGSVSTLTIQRTQQEDSAVYLCASSLVVLLAGGPWETQYFGPGTRLLVL.

In the case of this clone: A much larger clonotype is one base distant, so this may be a read error. This CDR3 is also generated by other DNA sequences in the sample. V and J are TRBV15 and TRBJ1-5, with TRBD1 identical over 9 bases. V shed 6 bases and J 3 bases; nucleotides not matched to a gene: 3. Germline V gives CDR1 LNHNV, CDR2 YYDKDF (reference sequence). The CDR3 is made up of 14 amino acids. In DNA form, the CDR3 reads TGTGCCACCAGGGGACAGGGCAACAATCAGCCCCAGCATTTT. Its translation is CATRGQGNNQPQHF.

The sample holds one count of this clone. The chain is built from TRBV5-4 and TRBJ1-4, with 8 bases aligning to TRBD1. Germline V gene sequence: CDR1 SGHNT, CDR2 YYREEE (reference sequence). V lost 4 bases and J lost 8; bases outside the gene matches: 16. This CDR3 region has 17 residues. The CDR3 loop is CASSEGDRLQLEEKLFF. CDR3 nucleotide sequence: TGTGCCAGCAGCGAAGGGGACAGGCTACAGCTGGAGGAAAAACTGTTTTTT.

The gene calls are TRBV27 and TRBJ1-2, with 8 bases matching TRBD1. The trim removed 6 bases at V and 6 bases at J, leaving 9 bases unmatched. From germline, CDR1 is MNHEY and CDR2 SMNVEV (reference sequence). The CDR3 runs to 14 residues. The CDR3 DNA reads as TGTGCCAGCAGGCCTTTACAGGGGGGGAATGGCTACACCTTC. Residues: CASRPLQGGNGYTF.

The chain uses TRBV11-2 and TRBJ1-1; D is perhaps TRBD1 (5 bases). Trimming stripped 1 base from V and 5 bases from J, with 11 bases between. The CDR3 is 14 residues long. Germline V CDR1 and CDR2: SGHAT, FQNNGV. Here the CDR3 DNA reads TGTGCCAGCAGCTTAGGTGGGGGGGGGACTGAAGCTTTCTTT. Translated: CASSLGGGGTEAFF.

The rearrangement joins TRBV19 to TRBJ1-2; D call uncertain. Germline loops: CDR1 LNHDA, CDR2 SQIVND (reference sequence). With 3 bases removed from V and 3 bases from J, the gap between germline ends came to 20 bases. CDR3 length: 17 amino acids. CDR3 nucleotides: TGTGCCAGTAGTATTAACGCTATCCGGTCCGGGGACTATGGCTACACCTTC. It specifies CASSINAIRSGDYGYTF.

The chain combines TRBV7-8 with TRBJ2-5; D gene ambiguous. Per germline, CDR1 SGHVS and CDR2 FQNEAQ. The CDR3 is 13 residues long. Deletions cut 2 bases from V and 5 bases from J, with 9 bases between. CDR3 protein: CASSLSRWETQYF. For the CDR3, the DNA is TGTGCCAGCAGCTTATCCAGGTGGGAGACCCAGTACTTC.

There are a few counts of this clone. The chain uses TRBV9 and TRBJ2-1, with a possible D match to TRBD2 (6 bases). Trimming removed 0 bases at V and 10 bases at J, with 8 bases between. Germline assignment: CDR1 SGDLS and CDR2 YYNGEE. The CDR3 length is 12 residues. The CDR3 DNA reads as TGTGCCAGCAGCGTAGTCGGGAGAGAGCAGTTCTTC. It specifies CASSVVGREQFF.

The CDR3 nucleotides are TGTGCCAGCAGTCCCGGGACTCCCCGATACGAGCAGTACTTC. This sequence encodes CASSPGTPRYEQYF. This chain joins TRBV6-5 and TRBJ2-7, with D maybe TRBD2 (6 bases). The CDR3 is 14 residues long. Germline V gene lookup returns CDR1 MNHEY and CDR2 SVGAGI. The V end lost 5 bases, the J end lost 4 bases, and 15 bases lay between the germline ends.